This T cell receptor (beta chain) was recorded in a study of cytomegalovirus exposure and HLA in healthy donors. Study findings and constraints: While the bulk of TCR sequences proved rare, some public TCRs turned up in many donors.

Primers included in the PCR were 60 Vbeta and 13 Jbeta primers. TCRdb keeps only in-frame clones here, not all; method: immunoSEQ multiplex PCR. Here the sample spans approximately 160,000 clones, about 75% being singletons. Germline V gives CDR1 MNHEY, CDR2 SMNVEV (reference sequence). The V end was cut by 7 bases, the J end by 0 bases, with 10 bases between. The CDR3 consists of 14 residues. A note on this clone: The antigen remains undetermined.

This clonotype was obtained from a male donor in good health and CMV-seronegative. The sequencing sample was made of PBMCs. The V call is TRBV27, the J call TRBJ2-1, with no clear D. The DNA for the CDR3 is TGTGCCAGCACGAGGAAAAGCTCCTACAATGAGCAGTTCTTC. Amino acid sequence: CASTRKSSYNEQFF.